These T cell receptor beta chains were read from a single sample in a study of cytomegalovirus exposure and HLA in healthy donors. Clones were sequenced by immunoSEQ multiplex PCR, and TCRdb holds only the in-frame ones, with some missing. The sample table includes 200,000 or so clones. Sequencing input: PBMCs. These receptors all stem from a girl aged 2-15 years in good health and CMV-seropositive. Each CDR3 is given with its conserved first and last residue. D genes are given only for firm matches.

len	j_gene	v_gene	d_gene	CDR3nt	CDR3aa
16	TRBJ2-7	TRBV5-6	TRBD2	TGTGCCAGCACCGGAACCGGGACTAGCGTTTCTTACGAGCAGTACTTC	CASTGTGTSVSYEQYF
13	TRBJ2-7	TRBV27	-	TGTGCCAGCAGTCAATTAGACAGCTACGAGCAGTACTTC	CASSQLDSYEQYF
16	TRBJ2-1	TRBV5-4	-	TGTGCCAGCAGCTCTGGCGGCCCCCGTGGTTCGAATGAGCAGTTCTTC	CASSSGGPRGSNEQFF
17	TRBJ2-7	TRBV11-2	TRBD2	TGTGCCAGCAGCTTACCCCCGGGACTAGCGGGAGTTCACGAGCAGTACTTC	CASSLPPGLAGVHEQYF
14	TRBJ1-4	TRBV30	TRBD1	TGTGCCTGGAGTGTCGGGACAGCTAATGAAAAACTGTTTTTT	CAWSVGTANEKLFF
15	TRBJ2-1	TRBV11-2	TRBD2	TGTGCCAGCAGCTCCGTAGCGGGAGGGGGCGATGAGCAGCTCTTC	CASSSVAGGGDEQLF
12	TRBJ2-1	TRBV5-8	-	TGTGCCAGCACCCTTCGGGGTAGTGAGCAGTTCTTC	CASTLRGSEQFF
16	TRBJ2-1	TRBV18	TRBD1	TGTGCCAGCTCACCACCCCTCGGACAGGGGGTAAATGAGCAGTTCTTC	CASSPPLGQGVNEQFF
12	TRBJ1-1	TRBV28	-	TGTGCCAGCAGTCGGTCTGGCACTGAAGCTTTCTTT	CASSRSGTEAFF
18	TRBJ2-2	TRBV4-1	-	TGCGCCAGCAGCCTTCGGGGGGCTAGCGGAGCCAACACCGGGGAGCTGTTTTTT	CASSLRGASGANTGELFF
14	TRBJ2-7	TRBV29-1	-	TGCAGCGTTGAAGACGGCCAAAAAGAGGGCGAGCAGTACTTC	CSVEDGQKEGEQYF
12	TRBJ1-1	TRBV7-8	-	TGTGCCAGCAGCTTAGGAGGGTGGGAAGCTTTCTTT	CASSLGGWEAFF
16	TRBJ2-7	TRBV28	-	TGTGCCAGCAGTTTAGACAGGTCCCTTACCTCCTACGAGCAGTACTTC	CASSLDRSLTSYEQYF
17	TRBJ2-7	TRBV27	-	TGTGCCAGCAGTTTTCGGACCCCCAGACAGATTCACTACGAGCAGTACTTC	CASSFRTPRQIHYEQYF
14	TRBJ1-2	TRBV28	TRBD1	TGTGCCAGCAGTTTATTGGGACAGGGGATAGGCTACACCTTC	CASSLLGQGIGYTF
13	TRBJ2-7	TRBV29-1	TRBD2	TGCAGCGGAACCACTAGCGGACCCTACGAGCAGTACTTC	CSGTTSGPYEQYF
14	TRBJ2-3	TRBV5-4	TRBD2	TGTGCCAGCAGCTTGGAGGGAGGGGCAGATACGCAGTATTTT	CASSLEGGADTQYF
15	TRBJ1-5	TRBV11-2	-	TGTGCCAGCAGCCCCAAGGGGGGGACCTATCAGCCCCAGCATTTT	CASSPKGGTYQPQHF
13	TRBJ2-5	TRBV2	TRBD1	TGTGCCAGCAGTGGGGACAGGGGGGAGACCCAGTACTTC	CASSGDRGETQYF
15	TRBJ2-4	TRBV28	TRBD1	TGTGCCAGCAGTCTGGGACAGGTCGCCAAAAACATTCAGTACTTC	CASSLGQVAKNIQYF
14	TRBJ2-3	TRBV27	-	TGTGCCAGCAGTTCTACGGGTAGACCAGATACGCAGTATTTT	CASSSTGRPDTQYF
13	TRBJ1-5	TRBV27	-	TGTGCCAGCAGTTTCTCCAGGGATCAGCCCCAGCATTTT	CASSFSRDQPQHF
14	TRBJ2-1	TRBV6-1	-	TGTGCCAGCAGTGGGGCACCCTCCTACAATGAGCAGTTCTTC	CASSGAPSYNEQFF
14	TRBJ2-2	TRBV28	-	TGTGCCAGCAACACAGGAGCTAACACCGGGGAGCTGTTTTTT	CASNTGANTGELFF
17	TRBJ1-3	TRBV7-9	TRBD1	TGTGCCAGCAGCCTTAGTCGGACAGGAGGGTCTGGAAACACCATATATTTT	CASSLSRTGGSGNTIYF